The 8 T cell receptor beta chains in this list originate from one sample, sequenced in a study of blood T cell repertoires in COVID-19. Sequenced by immunoSEQ multiplex PCR; TCRdb stores in-frame clones only, minus some. The table lists fewer than 150,000 clones, approximately 90% of them singletons. Sequencing used peripheral blood. These TCRs come from a woman of 80 years or more with acute or convalescent COVID-19.

The genes are TRBV3-1 (or the pseudogene TRBV3-2) and TRBJ1-1; TRBD1 matches at 8 bases. The germline CDR1 and CDR2 sequences are LGHDT and YNNKEL (reference sequence). This CDR3 comprises 16 residues. V shed 4 bases and J 2 bases; nucleotides not matched to a gene: 9. The CDR3 DNA is TGTGCCAGCAGCCTAACGGGACAGGCCCGAAACACTGAAGCTTTCTTT. Translated, it gives CASSLTGQARNTEAFF.

The gene calls are TRBV7-9 and TRBJ1-1; tentatively, D is TRBD1 (6 bases). The CDR3 extends over 14 amino acids. Trimming took 5 bases from V and 1 from J, leaving 11 bases between them. Germline CDR1 and CDR2: SEHNR and FQNEAQ (reference sequence). CDR3 sequence: CASSPGHTNTEAFF. CDR3 sequence (DNA): TGTGCCAGCAGCCCGGGACATACGAACACTGAAGCTTTCTTT.

Only one count was recorded for this clone. One end of the junction is discordant with germline, which a read error may explain. The chain joins TRBV6-6 to TRBJ2-1; D unresolved. Per the germline V gene, CDR1 is MNHNY and CDR2 is SVGAGI (reference sequence). The CDR3 has 10 amino acids. CDR3 residues: CASSYFPAVF. CDR3 coding DNA: TGTGCCAGCAGTTACTTCCCGGCGGTCTTC.

In this sample, this clone turned up a few times. The V call is TRBV9, the J call TRBJ1-1; D is uncertain. The CDR3 runs to 13 residues. Per the germline V gene, CDR1 is SGDLS and CDR2 is YYNGEE. The V end was cut by 2 bases, the J end by 1 base, with 6 bases between. The CDR3 DNA follows: TGTGCCAGCAGCGTGCAGGAGAACACTGAAGCTTTCTTT. This translates into CASSVQENTEAFF.

In its sample, this clone was seen a few times. This chain connects TRBV7-2 to TRBJ1-1, with D possibly matching TRBD1 (5 bases). V lost 5 bases, J lost 1 base, and 11 bases lay in between. The germline CDR1 and CDR2 sequences are SGHTA and FQGNSA. The CDR3 has 14 residues. The chain's CDR3 is CASSPWGKNTEAFF. Written as DNA, the CDR3 is TGTGCCAGCAGCCCCTGGGGCAAGAACACTGAAGCTTTCTTT.

This clone has just a few counts. The chain uses TRBV7-3 and TRBJ1-2, with 8 bases that match TRBD1. Germline V gives CDR1 SGHTA, CDR2 FQGTGA. J was trimmed by 4 bases and V by 2 bases; bases with no gene match: 6. This CDR3 is built from 15 residues. This chain's CDR3 is CASSLSAGGIYGYTF. DNA of the CDR3: TGTGCCAGCAGCTTATCGGCAGGGGGCATCTATGGCTACACCTTC.

V usage is TRBV29-1 and J usage is TRBJ1-5; TRBD1 agrees at 7 bases. V trimming: 4 bases; J trimming: 1 base; junction bases outside the gene matches: 1. The CDR3 consists of 13 residues. CDR1 and CDR2 (germline): SQVTM, ANQGSEA. CDR3 DNA sequence: TGCAGCGTTGGACAGGGAAGCAATCAGCCCCAGCATTTT. Translation: CSVGQGSNQPQHF.

The chain uses TRBV29-1 and TRBJ1-1; no definite D call. V lost 7 bases, J lost 4 bases, and 13 bases lay in between. The germline V gene has CDR1 SQVTM and CDR2 ANQGSEA. CDR3 size: 12 residues. The CDR3 nucleotides are TGCAGCGCCCAGGTGGGAGGCACTGAAGCTTTCTTT. It specifies CSAQVGGTEAFF.